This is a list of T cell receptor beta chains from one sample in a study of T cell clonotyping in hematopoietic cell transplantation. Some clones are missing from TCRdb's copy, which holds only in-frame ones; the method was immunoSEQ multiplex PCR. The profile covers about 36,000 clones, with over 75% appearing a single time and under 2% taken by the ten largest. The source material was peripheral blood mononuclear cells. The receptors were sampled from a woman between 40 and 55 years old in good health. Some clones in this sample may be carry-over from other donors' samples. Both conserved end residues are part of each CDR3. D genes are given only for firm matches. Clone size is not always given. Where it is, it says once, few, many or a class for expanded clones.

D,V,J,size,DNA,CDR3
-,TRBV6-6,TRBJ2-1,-,TGTGCCAGCAGTTATACTTCACCCATCAATGAGCAGTTCTTC,CASSYTSPINEQFF
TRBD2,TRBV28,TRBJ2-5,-,TGTGCCAGCATTGAGACTAGCGGGGACTTAGAGACCCAGTACTTC,CASIETSGDLETQYF
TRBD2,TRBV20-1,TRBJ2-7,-,TGCAGAATAGCGGGAGCCTACGAGCAGTACTTC,CRIAGAYEQYF
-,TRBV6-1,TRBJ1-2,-,TGTGCCAGCAGTGAATTCTATGGCTACACCTTC,CASSEFYGYTF
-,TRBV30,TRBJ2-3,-,TGTGCCTGGAGTGTAGGCGGACCCACAGATACGCAGTATTTT,CAWSVGGPTDTQYF
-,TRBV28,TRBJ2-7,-,TGTGCCAGCAGTGGGGGGGGGACAGTGGGGTACGAGCAGTACTTC,CASSGGGTVGYEQYF
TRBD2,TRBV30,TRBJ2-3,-,TGTGCCTGGAGTGCCCCGGGACTAGCGGGAGGTTGGAATACGCAGTATTTT,CAWSAPGLAGGWNTQYF
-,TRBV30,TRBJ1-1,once,TGTGCCTGGAGTCGCCCCGAGGGGTTGATGAACACTGAAGCTTTCTTT,CAWSRPEGLMNTEAFF
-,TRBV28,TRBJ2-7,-,TGTGCCAGCAGTTGGGGGCTGACCTACGAGCAGTACTTC,CASSWGLTYEQYF
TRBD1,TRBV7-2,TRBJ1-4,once,TGTGCCAGCAGCCTGCGGACAGGGTCAGGGGAAAAACTGTTTTTT,CASSLRTGSGEKLFF
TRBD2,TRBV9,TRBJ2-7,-,TGTGCCAGCAGCGTAGCAGCGGGGACCCCCTACGAGCAGTACTTC,CASSVAAGTPYEQYF
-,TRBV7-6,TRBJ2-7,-,TGTGCCAGCAGCTCGGACAGCCGCTCCTACGAGCAGTACTTC,CASSSDSRSYEQYF
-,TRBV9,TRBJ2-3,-,TGTGCCAGCAGCGTAGATGTCCGGGGGCTCACAGATACGCAGTATTTT,CASSVDVRGLTDTQYF
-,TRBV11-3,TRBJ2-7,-,TGTGCCAGCTTATGGGACCTGGACTACGAGCAGTACTTC,CASLWDLDYEQYF
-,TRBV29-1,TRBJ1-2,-,TGCAGCGTTGAAGTTCCGCCCTTAGGGATATATGGCTACACCTTC,CSVEVPPLGIYGYTF
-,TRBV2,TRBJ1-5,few,TGTGCCAGCAGTGGGTCTACGAGGCGTCAGCCCCAGCATTTT,CASSGSTRRQPQHF
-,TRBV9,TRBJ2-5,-,TGTGCCAGCAGCGTATTTGGAAGTCTTAACGAACGGGAGACCCAGTACTTC,CASSVFGSLNERETQYF
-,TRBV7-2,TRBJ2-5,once,TGTGCCAGCAGCTTAGATTCCTCCACGGAGACCCAGTACTTC,CASSLDSSTETQYF
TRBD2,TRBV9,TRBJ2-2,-,TGTGCCAGCAGCGGAGGACTAGCGAACACCGGGGAGCTGTTTTTT,CASSGGLANTGELFF
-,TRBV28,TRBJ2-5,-,TGTGCCAGCGGGACTCCAGGGGCCCAGTACTTC,CASGTPGAQYF
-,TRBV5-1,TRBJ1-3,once,TGCGCCAGCAGCTTGGCCGAGGGAGTATCCTCTGGAAACACCATATATTTT,CASSLAEGVSSGNTIYF
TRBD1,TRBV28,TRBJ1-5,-,TGTGCCAGCAGTCTAACTGGACAGGGTGGGAATCAGCCCCAGCATTTT,CASSLTGQGGNQPQHF
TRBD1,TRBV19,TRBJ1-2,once,TGTGCCAGTAGTTGGGTAACAGGGGGCGAAGTCAACTATGGCTACACCTTC,CASSWVTGGEVNYGYTF
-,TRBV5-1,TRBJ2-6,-,TGCGCCAGCAGAATTGGGGCCAACGTCCTGACTTTC,CASRIGANVLTF
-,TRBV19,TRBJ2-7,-,TGTGCCAGTAGGGACGGGTCGGGGATCTCCTACGAGCAGTACTTC,CASRDGSGISYEQYF
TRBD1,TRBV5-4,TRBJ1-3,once,TGTGCCAGCAGCTTGGACAGGGGGACTGGAAACACCATATATTTT,CASSLDRGTGNTIYF
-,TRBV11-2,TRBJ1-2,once,TGTGCCAGCAGCCGTAATCAGGGGCGGGGGGATTCGGGCTACACCTTC,CASSRNQGRGDSGYTF
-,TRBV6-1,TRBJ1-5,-,TGTGCCAGCAGTGTCCTTACAGGTTATAGCAATCAGCCCCAGCATTTT,CASSVLTGYSNQPQHF
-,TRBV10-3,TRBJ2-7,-,TGTGCCATCGGGGGGACAGCAAGCGAGCAGTACTTC,CAIGGTASEQYF
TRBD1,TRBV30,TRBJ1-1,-,TGTGCCTGGGAGAACCGGGACAGGGCTAACACTGAAGCTTTCTTT,CAWENRDRANTEAFF
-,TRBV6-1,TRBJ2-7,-,TGTGCCAGCGGTACAGAGGGCTACGAGCAGTACTTC,CASGTEGYEQYF
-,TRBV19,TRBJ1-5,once,TGTGCCAGCTGGCAGGGGCGGCTCTATAGCAATCAGCCCCAGCATTTT,CASWQGRLYSNQPQHF
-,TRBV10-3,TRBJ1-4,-,TGTGCCATCAGTGAGGGGGCAGGTACTAATGAAAAACTGTTTTTT,CAISEGAGTNEKLFF
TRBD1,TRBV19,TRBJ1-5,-,TGTGCCAGTAGTATATCCGGCAGGGGGCGCGGGCAGCCCCAGCATTTT,CASSISGRGRGQPQHF
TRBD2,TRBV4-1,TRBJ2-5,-,TGCGCCAGCAGCCAAGGGGTAGCGGGCGGTGAGACCCAGTACTTC,CASSQGVAGGETQYF
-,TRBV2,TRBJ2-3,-,TGTGCCAGCAGTGGAGGGCAGGGGACAAGCACAGATACGCAGTATTTT,CASSGGQGTSTDTQYF
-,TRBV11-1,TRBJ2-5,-,TGTGCCAGCAGCGGAGGTCTTAGGGGGTCGGGGGAGACCCAGTACTTC,CASSGGLRGSGETQYF
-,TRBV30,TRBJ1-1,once,TGTGCCTGGAGTCCACGGGGGCAAGGGTCGGTCACTGAAGCTTTCTTT,CAWSPRGQGSVTEAFF
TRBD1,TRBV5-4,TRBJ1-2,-,TGTGCCAGCGGGACAGGGGACTCTGGCTACACCTTC,CASGTGDSGYTF
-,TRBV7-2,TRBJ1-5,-,TGTGCCAGCAGCCTAATCCAAGATCAGCCCCAGCATTTT,CASSLIQDQPQHF
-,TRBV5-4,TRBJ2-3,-,TGTGCCAGCAGCTTGGATCCAGGGGCCTTCACAGATACGCAGTATTTT,CASSLDPGAFTDTQYF
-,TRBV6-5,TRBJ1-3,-,TGTGCCAGCAGTTACGGGCGGGCCCCTGGAAACACCATATATTTT,CASSYGRAPGNTIYF
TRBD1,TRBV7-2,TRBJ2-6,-,TGTGCCAGCAGCCCGACCACAGGGGCTGGGGCCAACGTCCTGACTTTC,CASSPTTGAGANVLTF
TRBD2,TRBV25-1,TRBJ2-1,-,TGTGCCAGCAGTACGCCGGGACTAGAGAATGAGCAGTTCTTC,CASSTPGLENEQFF
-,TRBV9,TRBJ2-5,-,TGTGCCAGCAGCGTAGAGAGGGGGTACCAAGAGACCCAGTACTTC,CASSVERGYQETQYF
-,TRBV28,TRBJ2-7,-,TGTGCCAGCCGACAGGTTAACTACGAGCAGTACTTC,CASRQVNYEQYF
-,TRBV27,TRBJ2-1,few,TGTGCCAGCAGTCCCGCGAGGGTGGAGAGTTACAATGAGCAGTTCTTC,CASSPARVESYNEQFF
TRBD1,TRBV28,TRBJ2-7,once,TGTGCCAGCAGTTTACCTGGACAGGGACGCTACGAGCAGTACTTC,CASSLPGQGRYEQYF
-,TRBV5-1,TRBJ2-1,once,TGCGCCAGCAGCTTGGGGGATCGATCCAATGAGCAGTTCTTC,CASSLGDRSNEQFF
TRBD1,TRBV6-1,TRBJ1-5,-,TGTGCCAGCAGTTATCGACAGGGGGATCAGCCCCAGCATTTT,CASSYRQGDQPQHF
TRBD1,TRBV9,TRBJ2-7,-,TGTGCCAGCAGCGCGAGGGGGGGACAGGGCCACGAGCAGTACTTC,CASSARGGQGHEQYF
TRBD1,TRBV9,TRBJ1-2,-,TGTGCCAGCAGCCAGACCCCGACAGGGTATTATGGCTACACCTTC,CASSQTPTGYYGYTF
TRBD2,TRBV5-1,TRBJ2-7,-,TGCGCCAGCAGCTCTCCCGGGACTAGCGTCGCGTCGAGCTCCTACGAGCAGTACTTC,CASSSPGTSVASSSYEQYF
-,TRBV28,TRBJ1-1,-,TGTGCCAGCAGTTTGGGCACTGAAGCTTTCTTT,CASSLGTEAFF
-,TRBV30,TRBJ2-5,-,TGTGCCTGGAGTAGGAAGAACCAAGAGACCCAGTACTTC,CAWSRKNQETQYF